A single T cell receptor beta chain is shown here with its context. The J segment lost 3 bases and the V segment lost 4 bases, leaving 11 bases of the junction unmatched. Germline V gene data show CDR1 as LGHNA and CDR2 as YSLEER. The CDR3 is 17 amino acids. In the original analysis: Amplification of reference gene primers provided the estimated nucleated cell counts. The table came from immunoSEQ multiplex PCR; TCRdb's copy has only in-frame clones and leaves some out. Clone size and the V and J calls come from that table; the DNA yielded D and trimming. This sample carries around 56,000 clones, roughly 90% of them seen once, and the ten largest clones take 20% to 25%. This record belongs to a study of blood T cell repertoires in COVID-19. Study information: Italy, Spain and the United States were the sources of the convalescent and acute COVID-19 samples.

The receptor's source is a human donor in a cohort sampled during active COVID-19. The rearrangement uses TRBV4-3 and TRBJ2-3; TRBD1 matches 9 bases. The specimen was peripheral blood. CDR3: CASSRDDRGFITDTQYF. In DNA, the CDR3 is TGCGCCAGCAGCCGAGACGACAGGGGGTTCATTACAGATACGCAGTATTTT.